This T cell receptor beta chain was found in a study of T cell responses to AZD1222 COVID-19 vaccine. The germline V gene has CDR1 LGHNA and CDR2 YNFKEQ. V trimming: 4 bases; J trimming: 6 bases; junction bases outside the gene matches: 10. The CDR3 contains 15 residues. Using immunoSEQ multiplex PCR, the repertoire was profiled, and TCRdb retains in-frame clones only, with some absent. The sample has approximately 190,000 clones; over 80% are singletons. The TCR originated in an adult in good health. The specimen was peripheral blood, collected on day 0 of MenACWY control vaccination. This rearrangement joins TRBV4-2 to TRBJ2-5, with TRBD2 identical over 8 bases. This chain's CDR3 is CASSRGTSGSQTQYF. The CDR3, as DNA: TGTGCCAGCAGCCGGGGAACTAGCGGTTCCCAGACCCAGTACTTC.